This record looks at one T cell receptor beta chain sequence and its context. The CDR3 loop spans 14 amino acids. Germline CDR1 SGHRS, CDR2 YFSETQ. The ends lost 0 bases at V and 4 bases at J; junction bases unmatched: 0. The sample is drawn from a study of regulatory T cells in long-lasting Graves disease. Time point here: newly diagnosed GD, antithyroid drugs for less than 3 months. RNA from PBMCs was the source of the TCR library. Combining iRepertoire HTBI primers with Arm-PCR of CDR3 regions, the authors built TCR beta libraries. TCRdb reprocessed the multiplex PCR reads via MiXCR and lists one record per CDR3 protein. The sample lists hundreds of thousands of distinct CDR3 sequences; roughly 15% were seen once. This sample was also put to use in a study of T cells in Graves' hyperthyroidism and ophthalmopathy.

This sequence was found in a woman aged 25 to 39 with Graves disease. Here the sequenced sample was peripheral blood mononuclear cells (PBMCs), taken at new diagnosis, from a patient treated with antithyroid drugs. The chain joins TRBV5-1 to TRBJ2-1, with 8 bases aligning to TRBD2. DNA of the CDR3: TGCGCCAGCAGCTTGGGCGGGAGGTACAATGAGCAGTTCTTC. Protein product: CASSLGGRYNEQFF.